This passage covers 32 T cell receptor beta chains from one sample sequenced in a study of neurological immune-mediated disorders. TCRdb re-called the 5' RACE reads through MiXCR, storing one row per CDR3 protein. Here the sample spans approximately 51,000 distinct CDR3 sequences, 3% to 3.5% being singletons. Input material: PBMCs. These TCRs come from a man aged 35-49 years with multiple sclerosis.

This clonotype was counted ten times or more. The CDR3 DNA follows: TGCAGTGCTAGGCCGGGACTCTCCTATAATTCACCCCTCCACTTT. It codes for CSARPGLSYNSPLHF. This chain uses TRBV20-1 with TRBJ1-6, with a possible D match to TRBD1 (5 bases). The ends were cut back, 3 bases at V and 0 bases at J, with 9 bases in the middle. Germline V gives CDR1 DFQATT, CDR2 SNEGSKA (reference sequence). The CDR3 has 15 residues.

This clonotype was seen many times. This chain's CDR3 is CASSPEAGGFDGEQYF. The CDR3 nucleotides are TGTGCCAGCTCACCAGAAGCGGGGGGGTTTGACGGCGAGCAGTACTTC. The V call is TRBV18, the J call TRBJ2-7; 10 nucleotides agree with TRBD2. This CDR3 is 16 amino acids long. The V segment lost 2 bases and the J segment 6 bases; nucleotides outside the gene matches: 10. The germline V gene encodes CDR1 KGHSH and CDR2 LQKENI.

This sequence joins TRBV27 and TRBJ1-2, with 9 bases fitting TRBD1. Germline V gene sequence: CDR1 MNHEY, CDR2 SMNVEV (reference sequence). There are 16 residues in the CDR3. V shed 3 bases and J 4 bases; nucleotides not matched to a gene: 9. CDR3 loop: CASSFVGTGGIYGYTF. CDR3 nucleotides: TGTGCCAGCAGTTTCGTTGGTACAGGGGGCATCTATGGCTACACCTTC.

This clonotype was seen repeatedly, ten times or more. A clone one base away is much larger, so this may be a read error. The rearrangement links TRBV5-1 to TRBJ1-1, with 7 bases fitting TRBD1. The V segment lost 4 bases and the J segment 1 base; nucleotides outside the gene matches: 4. CDR3 length: 14 residues. Germline values: CDR1 SGHRS, CDR2 YFSETQ. CDR3 coding DNA: TGCGCCAGCAGCCCGGGACAGAAGAACACTGAAGCTTTCTTT. Its translation: CASSPGQKNTEAFF.

This clonotype occurred many times. The V call is TRBV20-1, the J call TRBJ2-7, with 12 bases aligning to TRBD1. After removal of 7 bases from V and 2 bases from J, the junction contained 3 bases not matched to a gene. From germline, CDR1 is DFQATT and CDR2 SNEGSKA (reference sequence). There are 13 residues in the CDR3. This CDR3 is CSGGTGGAYEQYF. Written as DNA, the CDR3 is TGCAGTGGCGGGACAGGGGGCGCCTACGAGCAGTACTTC.

This clonotype occurred many times. Its ends do not fully match the called genes, so a read error is possible. The chain is built from TRBV6-6 and TRBJ1-5; D remains ambiguous. CDR1 is MNHNY, CDR2 SVGAGI, per germline (reference sequence). This CDR3 is 12 amino acids long. The CDR3 spells CASSLQDQPQNF. DNA for the CDR3: TGTGCCAGCAGTCTCCAGGATCAGCCCCAGAATTTT.

This clonotype was seen ten or more times. This chain links TRBV4-2 with TRBJ2-2; the D gene is possibly TRBD2 (6 bases). CDR3 length: 17 amino acids. Germline V gene lookup returns CDR1 LGHNA and CDR2 YNFKEQ. V shed 0 bases and J shed 4 bases, with 15 bases lying between them. This CDR3 reads CASSQDGVAGSTGELFF. The CDR3 DNA is TGTGCCAGCAGCCAAGATGGGGTGGCGGGGAGCACCGGGGAGCTGTTTTTT.

This clonotype was found many times. The chain carries TRBV6-5 and TRBJ2-1; TRBD1 agrees at 9 bases. Trimming cost V 0 bases and J 4 bases; bases outside gene matches: 1. From germline, CDR1 is MNHEY and CDR2 SVGAGI. The CDR3 extends over 15 amino acids. CDR3 sequence: CASSYSGTGYNEQFF. CDR3 DNA sequence: TGTGCCAGCAGTTACTCCGGGACAGGGTACAATGAGCAGTTCTTC.

There are many counts of this clonotype. The J gene is TRBJ2-7, the V gene TRBV5-1, with D possibly called TRBD1 or TRBD2 (5 bases each). Germline CDR1 reads SGHRS; CDR2 reads YFSETQ. This CDR3 region has 13 residues. V dropped 3 bases and J dropped 2 bases, with 9 bases sitting between them. The CDR3 spells CASSWDVAYEQYF. The CDR3 DNA sequence: TGCGCCAGCAGCTGGGACGTAGCCTACGAGCAGTACTTC. The full variable domain, rest sourced from reference TRBV5-1 and TRBJ2-7, is KAGVTQTPRYLIKTRGQQVTLSCSPISGHRSVSWYQQTPGQGLQFLFEYFSETQRNKGNFPGRFSGRQFSNSRSEMNVSTLELGDSALYLCASSWDVAYEQYFGPGTRLTVT.

This clonotype was seen ten or more times. The chain recombines TRBV12-5 with TRBJ2-7; D unresolved. The CDR3 length is 13 residues. Germline CDR1 and CDR2: LGHNT and FRNRAP. V lost 3 bases and J lost 2, with 8 bases in between. CDR3 sequence: CASGFVSAYEQYF. In nucleotides, the CDR3 is TGTGCTAGTGGTTTTGTATCGGCCTACGAGCAGTACTTC.

This clonotype occurred many times. The chain uses TRBV7-9 and TRBJ1-1; unclear D gene. V shed 3 bases and J shed 5 bases, with 7 bases lying between them. Germline CDR1 is SEHNR and CDR2 is FQNEAQ (reference sequence). The CDR3 has 12 amino acids. CDR3 region: CASSFIRTEAFF. The CDR3 DNA reads as TGTGCCAGCAGCTTTATCCGGACTGAAGCTTTCTTT.

In the case of this clonotype: Since a much larger clone is just one base distant, this may be a read error. The chain's CDR3 is CASSSAAMKRTEAFF. DNA of the CDR3: TGTGCCAGCAGTTCCGCTGCGATGAAGCGAACTGAAGCTTTCTTT. This chain connects TRBV28 to TRBJ1-1; D unclear. V was cut by 4 bases and J by 5 bases, with 17 bases left in between. The CDR3 totals 15 residues. Germline CDR1 reads MDHEN; CDR2 reads SYDVKM.

This clonotype was seen many times. The chain joins TRBV20-1 to TRBJ2-5, with TRBD2 as a possible D gene (5 bases). V lost 6 bases and J lost 5, with 22 bases in between. The CDR3 sequence is 15 residues long. Germline V gene data show CDR1 as DFQATT and CDR2 as SNEGSKA (reference sequence). DNA of the CDR3: TGCAGTGCCGAGGACGGACTTGCCCCTAAGGAGACCCAGTACTTC. Protein product: CSAEDGLAPKETQYF.

This clonotype was detected ten times or more. The CDR3 protein is CAWSYAPGNTIYF. The CDR3 nucleotides are TGTGCCTGGAGTTATGCCCCTGGAAACACCATATATTTT. The chain has TRBV30 and TRBJ1-3, with D hard to call. This CDR3 contains 13 residues. Germline lookup yields CDR1 GTSNPN and CDR2 SVGIG (reference sequence). Trimming took off 2 bases at V and 2 bases at J, with 7 bases between the two ends.

This clonotype was seen many times. The junction differs from germline at one of its ends, possibly a read error. The chain is built from TRBV28 and TRBJ1-5, with a tentative D call TRBD1 (6 bases). Germline-derived CDR1 and CDR2 are MDHEN and SYDVKM. The CDR3 contains 15 residues. Here the CDR3 reads CASRDDRDTNQPQNF. CDR3 bases: TGTGCCAGCAGGGATGACCGGGACACCAATCAGCCCCAGAATTTT.

The genes are TRBV6-2 or TRBV6-3 and TRBJ2-3, with D possibly TRBD2 on 6 matching bases. This CDR3 comprises 15 residues. The V end lost 2 bases, the J end lost 1 base, and 10 bases lay between the germline ends. Germline V gives CDR1 MNHEY, CDR2 SVGEGT. The chain's CDR3 is CASSYRRGRTDTQYF. The CDR3 DNA reads as TGTGCCAGCAGTTACCGGCGGGGACGCACAGATACGCAGTATTTT.

This clonotype has ten or more counts. A junction boundary mismatches the germline segment, possibly from a read error. The chain links TRBV5-1 to TRBJ1-1, with TRBD1 matching 8 bases. This CDR3 has 15 amino acids. Germline V gives CDR1 SGHRS, CDR2 YFSETQ. CDR3 sequence: CASSLDRAWHTEAFF. CDR3 nucleotides: TGCGCCAGCAGTTTGGACAGGGCCTGGCACACTGAAGCTTTCTTT.

This clonotype was observed at least ten times. The chain is built from TRBV9 and TRBJ2-5; D is uncertain. The germline V gene has CDR1 SGDLS and CDR2 YYNGEE. The CDR3 covers 12 residues. V lost 0 bases and J lost 4, with 4 bases in between. The CDR3 loop reads CASSVEGETQYF. The CDR3 DNA follows: TGTGCCAGCAGCGTAGAGGGAGAGACCCAGTACTTC.

This clonotype has only a few counts. Relative to the germline gene, one junction end is altered; a read error may explain this. The chain recombines TRBV7-2 with TRBJ1-1; unclear D gene. Germline CDR1 reads SGHTA; CDR2 reads FQGNSA. The CDR3 length is 10 residues. In DNA, the CDR3 is TGTGCCAGCACCATAGGGCGCCCCTCTTTT. Residues: CASTIGRPSF.

This clonotype was seen ten or more times. The chain has TRBV3-1 and TRBJ2-5, with 8 bases identical to TRBD1. The CDR3 length is 16 residues. V lost 1 base, J lost 5 bases, and 9 bases stayed unmatched. Germline lookup yields CDR1 LGHDT and CDR2 YNNKEL (reference sequence). The CDR3 is CASSQGAGRGRETQYF. The CDR3 bases are TGTGCCAGCAGCCAAGGCGCGGGCAGGGGGCGCGAGACCCAGTACTTC.

Ten or more counts support this clonotype. The rearrangement links TRBV29-1 to TRBJ2-2; 12 bases are a match to TRBD1. V shed 7 bases, J shed 8 bases, and the junction held 5 bases outside the gene matches. CDR1 and CDR2 (germline): SQVTM, ANQGSEA. The CDR3 runs 13 residues. The CDR3 is CSGGQGALGELFF. The CDR3 bases are TGCAGCGGGGGACAGGGGGCGCTTGGGGAGCTGTTTTTT.

This clonotype was seen at least ten times. CDR3 sequence reads: CASSLASTDTQYF. The CDR3 nucleotides read TGTGCCAGCAGCTTGGCCAGCACAGATACGCAGTATTTT. This sequence joins TRBV5-5 and TRBJ2-3; D ambiguous. This CDR3 is 13 amino acids long. The germline V gene encodes CDR1 SGHKS and CDR2 YYEKEE (reference sequence). V lost 0 bases and J lost 0, with 2 bases in between. The whole variable domain, filled in from reference TRBV5-5 and TRBJ2-3, reads DAGVTQSPTHLIKTRGQQVTLRCSPISGHKSVSWYQQVLGQGPQFIFQYYEKEERGRGNFPDRFSARQFPNYSSELNVNALLLGDSALYLCASSLASTDTQYFGPGTRLTVL.

There are many counts of this clonotype. The chain links TRBV28 to TRBJ2-3; D tentatively fits TRBD1 or TRBD2 (5 bases each). Germline V lookup: CDR1 MDHEN, CDR2 SYDVKM. V shed 6 bases and J shed 2 bases, with 24 bases lying between them. CDR3 length equals 18 residues. The CDR3 DNA follows: TGTGCCAGCAGCCGGCAACGGGGACGCCCGGGCCTCACAGATACGCAGTATTTT. Protein product: CASSRQRGRPGLTDTQYF.

This clonotype was observed at least ten times. The chain uses TRBV5-1 and TRBJ1-4; no firm D call. The V gene lost 4 bases and the J gene lost 5 bases, with 9 bases spanning the gap. The CDR3 totals 13 residues. CDR1 SGHRS and CDR2 YFSETQ come from the germline V gene. The CDR3 coding sequence is TGCGCCAGCAGCGGGTACCCAAATGAAAAACTGTTTTTT. It specifies CASSGYPNEKLFF.

A few counts support this clonotype. J is TRBJ2-1 and V is TRBV30; 8 bases align to TRBD2. CDR1 is GTSNPN and CDR2 is SVGIG in the germline V gene (reference sequence). This CDR3 contains 13 residues. V lost 3 bases, J lost 9 bases, and 7 bases stayed unmatched. This CDR3 is CAWSPGLAGEQFF. CDR3 sequence (DNA): TGTGCCTGGAGCCCTGGACTAGCTGGTGAGCAGTTCTTC.

The sample holds many counts of this clonotype. The V gene is TRBV7-2, the J gene TRBJ2-7, with TRBD2 matching 7 bases. Per germline, CDR1 SGHTA and CDR2 FQGNSA. CDR3 length equals 13 residues. After removal of 5 bases from V and 2 bases from J, the junction contained 3 bases not matched to a gene. CDR3 sequence (DNA): TGTGCCAGCAGCAAGCGGGGTACCTACGAGCAGTACTTC. Translation gives CASSKRGTYEQYF. The full variable domain, its missing parts supplied by reference TRBV7-2 and TRBJ2-7, is GAGVSQSPSNKVTEKGKDVELRCDPISGHTALYWYRQSLGQGLEFLIYFQGNSAPDKSGLPSDRFSAERTGGSVSTLTIQRTQQEDSAVYLCASSKRGTYEQYFGPGTRLTVT.

This clonotype appeared many times. V gene TRBV5-1 combines with J gene TRBJ1-1; 9 bases line up with TRBD1. This CDR3 has 15 residues. The germline V gene has CDR1 SGHRS and CDR2 YFSETQ. V shed 3 bases, J shed 5 bases, and the junction held 8 bases outside the gene matches. The CDR3 DNA reads as TGCGCCAGCAGCTCGCTACAGGGGGCTGAGACTGAAGCTTTCTTT. Amino acid sequence: CASSSLQGAETEAFF. The full variable domain, completed using reference TRBV5-1 and TRBJ1-1, is KAGVTQTPRYLIKTRGQQVTLSCSPISGHRSVSWYQQTPGQGLQFLFEYFSETQRNKGNFPGRFSGRQFSNSRSEMNVSTLELGDSALYLCASSSLQGAETEAFFGQGTRLTVV.

This clonotype occurred many times. The rearrangement joins TRBV7-9 to TRBJ1-5, with TRBD1 identical over 8 bases. Trimming at V came to 5 bases and at J to 10 bases, leaving 10 bases not matched to a gene. CDR3 length: 14 residues. Germline CDR1 is SEHNR and CDR2 is FQNEAQ (reference sequence). CDR3 nucleotides: TGTGCCAGCAGCCCGACAGGGGTGGAATCACCCCAGCATTTT. It specifies CASSPTGVESPQHF.

As concerns this clonotype: The junction does not match germline at one end; this may be a read error. The chain couples TRBV5-1 to TRBJ1-5; tentative D call: TRBD1 (5 bases). The CDR3 loop spans 14 amino acids. Per germline, CDR1 SGHRS and CDR2 YFSETQ. CDR3 amino acids: CASSLTGPLGPQNF. Here the CDR3 DNA reads TGCGCCAGCAGCTTAACAGGCCCACTAGGGCCCCAGAATTTT. The whole variable domain, filled in from reference TRBV5-1 and TRBJ1-5, reads KAGVTQTPRYLIKTRGQQVTLSCSPISGHRSVSWYQQTPGQGLQFLFEYFSETQRNKGNFPGRFSGRQFSNSRSEMNVSTLELGDSALYLCASSLTGPLGPQNFGDGTRLSIL.

This clonotype has a count of ten or more. This CDR3 is CASNGGGHPNEQFF. The CDR3 DNA is TGTGCCAGCAATGGGGGGGGCCACCCCAATGAGCAGTTCTTC. The rearrangement uses TRBV12-3 or TRBV12-4 and TRBJ2-1; D may be TRBD2 (7 bases). The CDR3 runs to 14 residues. V lost 7 bases to trimming and J lost 6 bases, with 16 bases between them.

This clonotype was seen ten or more times. The V and J genes are TRBV10-3 and TRBJ2-7, with a tentative D call TRBD1 (6 bases). This CDR3 has 15 residues. The ends were cut back, 6 bases at V and 5 bases at J, with 20 bases in the middle. CDR1 is ENHRY and CDR2 is SYGVKD in the germline V gene. The CDR3 DNA reads TGTGCCATCAGGGTGGGGACACAGGGATTCCACGAGCAGTACTTC. This encodes CAIRVGTQGFHEQYF.

This clonotype showed up many times. CDR3 nucleotide sequence: TGTGCCAGCAGCTTGGGGCGGGGCACAGATACGCAGTATTTT. Translation gives CASSLGRGTDTQYF. This chain connects TRBV5-6 to TRBJ2-3, with TRBD2 as a possible D gene (5 bases). V was trimmed by 0 bases and J by 1 base, leaving 6 bases between them. CDR3 length: 14 residues. Germline loops: CDR1 SGHDT, CDR2 YYEEEE.